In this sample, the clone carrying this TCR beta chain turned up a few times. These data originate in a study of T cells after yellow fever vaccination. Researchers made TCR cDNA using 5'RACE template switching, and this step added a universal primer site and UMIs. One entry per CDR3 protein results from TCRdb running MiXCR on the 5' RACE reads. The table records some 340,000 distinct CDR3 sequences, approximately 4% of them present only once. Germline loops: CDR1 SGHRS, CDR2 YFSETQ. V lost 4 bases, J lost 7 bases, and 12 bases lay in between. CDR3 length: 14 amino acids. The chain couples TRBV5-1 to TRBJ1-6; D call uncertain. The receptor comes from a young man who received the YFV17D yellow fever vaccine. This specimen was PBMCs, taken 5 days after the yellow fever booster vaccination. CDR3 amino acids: CASSHRTANSPLHF. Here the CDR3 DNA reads TGCGCCAGCAGCCACCGGACGGCCAATTCACCCCTCCACTTT.